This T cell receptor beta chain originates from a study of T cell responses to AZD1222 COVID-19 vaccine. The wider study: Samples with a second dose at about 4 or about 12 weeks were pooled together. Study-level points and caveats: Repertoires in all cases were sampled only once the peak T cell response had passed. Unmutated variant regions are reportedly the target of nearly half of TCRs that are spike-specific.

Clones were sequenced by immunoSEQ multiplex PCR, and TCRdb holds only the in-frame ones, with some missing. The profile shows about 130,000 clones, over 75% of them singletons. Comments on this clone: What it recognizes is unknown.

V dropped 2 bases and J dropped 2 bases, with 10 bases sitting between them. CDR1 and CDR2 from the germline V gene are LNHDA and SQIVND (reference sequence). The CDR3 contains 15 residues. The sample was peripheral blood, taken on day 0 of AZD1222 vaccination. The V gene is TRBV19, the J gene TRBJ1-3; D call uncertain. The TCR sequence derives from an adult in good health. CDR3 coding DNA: TGTGCCAGTAGTATAATATCGGGAGCTGGAAACACCATATATTTT. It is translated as CASSIISGAGNTIYF. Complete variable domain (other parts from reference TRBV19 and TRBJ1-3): DGGITQSPKYLFRKEGQNVTLSCEQNLNHDAMYWYRQDPGQGLRLIYYSQIVNDFQKGDIAEGYSVSREKKESFPLTVTSAQKNPTAFYLCASSIISGAGNTIYFGEGSWLTVV.